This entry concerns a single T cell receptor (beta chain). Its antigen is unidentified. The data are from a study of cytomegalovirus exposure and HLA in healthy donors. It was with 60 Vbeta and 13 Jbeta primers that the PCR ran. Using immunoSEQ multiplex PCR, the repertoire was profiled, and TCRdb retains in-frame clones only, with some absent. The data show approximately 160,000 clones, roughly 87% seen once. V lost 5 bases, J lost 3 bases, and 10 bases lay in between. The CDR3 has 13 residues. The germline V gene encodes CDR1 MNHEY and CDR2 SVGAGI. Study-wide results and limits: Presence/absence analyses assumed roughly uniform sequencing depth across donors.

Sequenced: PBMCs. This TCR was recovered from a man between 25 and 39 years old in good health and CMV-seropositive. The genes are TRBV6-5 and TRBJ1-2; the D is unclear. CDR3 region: CASSRASDYGYTF. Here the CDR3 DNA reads TGTGCCAGCAGTCGGGCTAGCGACTATGGCTACACCTTC.